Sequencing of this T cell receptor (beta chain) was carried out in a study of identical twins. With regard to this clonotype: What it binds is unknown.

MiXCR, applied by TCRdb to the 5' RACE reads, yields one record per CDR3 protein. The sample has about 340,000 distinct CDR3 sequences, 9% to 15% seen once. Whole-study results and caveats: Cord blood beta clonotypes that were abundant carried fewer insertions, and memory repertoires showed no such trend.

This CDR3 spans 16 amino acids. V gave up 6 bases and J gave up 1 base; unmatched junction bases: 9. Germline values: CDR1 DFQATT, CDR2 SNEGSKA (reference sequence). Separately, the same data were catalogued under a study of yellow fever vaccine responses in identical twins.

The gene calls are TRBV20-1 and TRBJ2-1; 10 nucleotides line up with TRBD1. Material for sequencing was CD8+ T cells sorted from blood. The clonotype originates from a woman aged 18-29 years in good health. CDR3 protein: CSAASTGGRSYNEQFF. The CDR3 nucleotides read TGCAGTGCCGCCTCGACAGGGGGCAGGTCCTACAATGAGCAGTTCTTC.